A single sample is the source of the 14 T cell receptor beta chains below, sequenced in a study of blood T cell repertoires in COVID-19. Profiled with immunoSEQ multiplex PCR; TCRdb holds only in-frame clones, not every one. The sample has 100,000 to 150,000 clones, around nine tenths seen once. The sequencing input was peripheral blood. These receptors originate from a woman in her sixties or seventies with COVID-19, enrolled during active disease.

The rearrangement joins TRBV11-1 to TRBJ2-7; D is unresolved. CDR3 length: 15 residues. Germline lookup yields CDR1 SGHAT and CDR2 FQDESV (reference sequence). Trimming removed 1 base from V and 6 bases from J, with 16 bases in between. The CDR3: CASSLGGVSFSEQYF. In nucleotides, the CDR3 is TGTGCCAGCAGCTTAGGAGGTGTCAGTTTTAGCGAGCAGTACTTC. Based on the CDR3 plus reference TRBV11-1 and TRBJ2-7, the full variable domain is EAEVAQSPRYKITEKSQAVAFWCDPISGHATLYWYRQILGQGPELLVQFQDESVVDDSQLPKDRFSAERLKGVDSTLKIQPAELGDSAMYLCASSLGGVSFSEQYFGPGTRLTVT.

V gene TRBV5-6 combines with J gene TRBJ2-2; 11 nucleotides align to TRBD1. V trimming: 4 bases; J trimming: 2 bases; junction bases outside the gene matches: 4. The CDR3 has 16 residues. Per the germline V gene, CDR1 is SGHDT and CDR2 is YYEEEE. The CDR3 spells CASSPRTGGNTGELFF. CDR3 sequence (DNA): TGTGCCAGCAGCCCCAGGACAGGGGGCAACACCGGGGAGCTGTTTTTT.

The CDR3: CASSLAPRGVPEAFF. The DNA of the CDR3 is TGTGCCAGCAGTTTAGCCCCCCGGGGGGTCCCTGAAGCTTTCTTT. The J gene is TRBJ1-1, the V gene TRBV27, with D tentatively TRBD1 (5 bases). Per germline, CDR1 MNHEY and CDR2 SMNVEV (reference sequence). The CDR3 sequence is 15 residues long. V was clipped by 2 bases and J by 6 bases, with 16 bases between them.

The rearrangement joins TRBV29-1 to TRBJ1-5, with D hard to call. Germline V gives CDR1 SQVTM, CDR2 ANQGSEA. V was cut by 5 bases and J by 0 bases, with 14 bases left in between. This CDR3 region has 15 residues. The CDR3 coding sequence is TGCAGCGTTCGTCGGATTGAGGTTAGCAATCAGCCCCAGCATTTT. This encodes CSVRRIEVSNQPQHF.

The J gene is TRBJ1-3, the V gene TRBV13; 10 bases fit TRBD1. In germline, CDR1 is PRHDT, CDR2 FYEKMQ (reference sequence). This CDR3 is built from 15 residues. The V gene end was trimmed by 7 bases and the J gene end by 0 bases; junction bases not matched to a gene: 3. The CDR3 loop reads CASMDRGFSGNTIYF. The CDR3 nucleotides are TGTGCCAGCATGGACAGGGGGTTCTCTGGAAACACCATATATTTT.

V is TRBV29-1 and J is TRBJ2-1; D perhaps matches TRBD1 (5 bases). Germline assignment: CDR1 SQVTM and CDR2 ANQGSEA. The V end was cut by 7 bases, the J end by 7 bases, with 8 bases between. This CDR3 spans 10 amino acids. The CDR3 DNA follows: TGCAGCGCACAGGTGAATGAGCAGTTCTTC. This gives the protein CSAQVNEQFF.

This sequence joins TRBV9 and TRBJ1-3; D not resolved. CDR1 SGDLS and CDR2 YYNGEE come from the germline V gene. CDR3 size: 13 residues. Trimming stripped 3 bases from V and 3 bases from J, with 7 bases between. The CDR3 reads CASSGAFGNTIYF. The CDR3 DNA sequence: TGTGCCAGCAGCGGGGCCTTTGGAAACACCATATATTTT.

The chain combines TRBV18 with TRBJ2-7, with TRBD1 matching 9 bases. Germline CDR1 KGHSH, CDR2 LQKENI. With 3 bases clipped from V and 3 bases from J, the junction kept 15 bases outside the gene matches. The CDR3 is 18 residues long. Written as DNA, the CDR3 is TGTGCCAGCTCACCTAGTCCGCCCGGGACAGGGAAACTCTACGAGCAGTACTTC. Encoded protein: CASSPSPPGTGKLYEQYF.

The gene calls are TRBV3-1 (or the pseudogene TRBV3-2) and TRBJ1-6; 8 positions match TRBD1. V lost 1 base, J lost 10 bases, and 6 bases stayed unmatched. Germline CDR1 is LGHDT and CDR2 is YNNKEL (reference sequence). The CDR3 is 15 residues long. CDR3 in amino acids: CASSQAVTGASPLHF. The CDR3 DNA follows: TGTGCCAGCAGCCAAGCGGTGACAGGGGCCTCACCCCTCCACTTT.

The chain carries TRBV19 and TRBJ1-5; D is undetermined. Germline CDR1 LNHDA, CDR2 SQIVND (reference sequence). This CDR3 is 14 amino acids long. Trimming removed 6 bases at V and 0 bases at J, with 9 bases between. Written as DNA, the CDR3 is TGTGCCAGTAGCAGAAGTCTTAGCAATCAGCCCCAGCATTTT. Its translation: CASSRSLSNQPQHF.

The V call is TRBV4-1, the J call TRBJ1-5, with 7 bases lining up with TRBD1. Germline CDR1 MGHRA, CDR2 YSYEKL. The junction had 2 bases not matched to a gene; V was cut back by 0 bases and J by 0 bases. The CDR3 totals 16 residues. CDR3 bases: TGCGCCAGCAGCCAAGAGACAGGGAATAGCAATCAGCCCCAGCATTTT. This codes for CASSQETGNSNQPQHF.

The chain employs TRBV7-2 and TRBJ2-5; no firm D call. V dropped 2 bases and J dropped 4 bases, with 2 bases sitting between them. This CDR3 comprises 11 residues. The V gene's germline CDR1 is SGHTA and CDR2 FQGNSA. For the CDR3, the DNA is TGTGCCAGCAGCTTACTAGAGACCCAGTACTTC. Amino acids: CASSLLETQYF.

Here the CDR3 reads CATSEADNYGYTF. Written as DNA, the CDR3 is TGTGCCACCAGTGAAGCTGATAACTATGGCTACACCTTC. The chain carries TRBV24-1 and TRBJ1-2; D not certain. The CDR3 extends over 13 amino acids. Trimming cost V 4 bases and J 1 base, with 6 bases left between them. The germline V gene has CDR1 KGHDR and CDR2 SFDVKD.

The J gene is TRBJ1-2, the V gene TRBV27; TRBD1 aligns across 8 bases. The V segment lost 7 bases and the J segment 4 bases; nucleotides outside the gene matches: 17. This CDR3 has 17 residues. In germline, CDR1 is MNHEY, CDR2 SMNVEV (reference sequence). The CDR3 region is CASKADRGPVAFYGYTF. The DNA for the CDR3 is TGTGCCAGCAAGGCCGACAGGGGCCCCGTAGCCTTCTATGGCTACACCTTC.